The entry below gives a single T cell receptor (beta chain) sequence along with its context. Its binding antigen is unknown. Per-base quality was not reported, and no clone a single base away is much larger than it. The immunoSEQ Assay was used to sequence TCR beta CDR3 regions from DNA. The paper's processing steps were these. To compute T cell density, TCR beta template counts were normalized to usable DNA, which was estimated by amplifying housekeeping genes. Richness was estimated with the preseqR package, extrapolating to 400,000 templates for PBMC samples and 120,000 templates for tissue samples. Clonality was defined by subtracting Pielou's evenness from one. Tissue-enriched TCRs were identified through differential abundance testing performed on productive amino-acid clonotypes, with a minimum total count of 5 and an alpha of 0.1. The Jaccard Index and the Morisita Overlap Index were used to measure repertoire overlap between compartments. GLIPH grouped TCR beta CDR3s together with public tetramer-defined viral CDR3s, and a viral motif had to include at least three viral sequences and show V-gene enrichment. This is the immuneACCESS table as TCRdb keeps it, with only in-frame sequences that have V and J called. A part of the clones is gone; compared with another copy, unresolved V genes explain less than half, and the rest is unexplained. Clone size and V and J calls were adopted from that table, with D and trimming inferred from the DNA. The sample table records over 20,000 clones; approximately 84% of these occur just once. Roughly 9% of the sample is in the top ten clones.

V is pruned by 7 bases and J by 4 bases, leaving 12 bases of the junction without a gene match. From a lookup of the germline V gene, CDR1 and CDR2 are SGHRS and YFSETQ. CDR3 length: 15 amino acids, cysteine to phenylalanine. Kept here is only the CDR3 DNA, which spans 45 bases and is read in frame from base 1. The record originates from a study of T cells in localized non-small cell lung cancer (dated by TCRdb to the early 2020s). With respect to the entire study: The study examined T cell repertoires in a few hundred patients with early-stage NSCLC and compared tumors with uninvolved tumor-adjacent lungs. The cohort comprised approximately 240 treatment-naïve NSCLC patients with resected, localized lung tumors. A mean age of around 69 years was recorded for the NSCLC patients, of whom approximately 130 were male and 90 to 110 were female.

At diagnosis, peripheral blood, uninvolved tumor-adjacent lung and tumor were collected and stored as a combination of fresh-frozen and FFPE material. For TCR repertoire profiling, blood samples were analyzed in the form of peripheral blood mononuclear cells. Findings and caveats that apply to the study as a whole: Of the top 100 tumor clones, a median of approximately 60 were detected in paired uninvolved adjacent lung; over 25 were also among that lung's top 100. Higher T cell density in blood was associated with longer overall survival, whereas higher clonality in adjacent lung was associated with shorter survival. Multi-region tumor sequencing was not performed, so intratumor heterogeneity could not be excluded. Because of the exploratory design, TCR variables were selected using unadjusted p-values without false-discovery rate correction. Uninvolved tumor-adjacent lung showed the highest T cell clonality, higher than tumor, which suggests more focused antigenic responses in the uninvolved tumor-adjacent lung.

This sequence was found in a man aged 35-75 years with stage III squamous cell lung carcinoma. The sample consisted of peripheral blood, taken before any cancer treatment. This receptor chain uses TRBV5-1 and TRBJ1-1; 8 central nucleotides agree with TRBD1. This receptor has the CDR3 CASYPGGPLATEAFF. The DNA is TGCGCCAGCTACCCAGGGGGCCCCCTCGCCACTGAAGCTTTCTTT.